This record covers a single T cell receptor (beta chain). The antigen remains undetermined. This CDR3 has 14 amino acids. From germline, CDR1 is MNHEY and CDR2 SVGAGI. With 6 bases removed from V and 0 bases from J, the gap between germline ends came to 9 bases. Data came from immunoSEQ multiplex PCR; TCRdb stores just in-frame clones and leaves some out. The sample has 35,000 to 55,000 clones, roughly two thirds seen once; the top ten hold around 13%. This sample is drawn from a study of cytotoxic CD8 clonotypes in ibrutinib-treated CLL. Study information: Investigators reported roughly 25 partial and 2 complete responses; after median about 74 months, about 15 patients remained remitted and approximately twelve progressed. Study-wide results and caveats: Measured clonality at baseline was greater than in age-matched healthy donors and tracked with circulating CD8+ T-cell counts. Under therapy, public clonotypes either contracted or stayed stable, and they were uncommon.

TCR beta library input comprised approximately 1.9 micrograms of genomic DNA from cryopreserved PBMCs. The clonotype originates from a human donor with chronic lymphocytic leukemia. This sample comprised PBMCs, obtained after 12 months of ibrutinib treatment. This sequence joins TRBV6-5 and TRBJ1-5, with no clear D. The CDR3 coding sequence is TGTGCCAGCAGCCCATACACTAGCAATCAGCCCCAGCATTTT. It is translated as CASSPYTSNQPQHF.